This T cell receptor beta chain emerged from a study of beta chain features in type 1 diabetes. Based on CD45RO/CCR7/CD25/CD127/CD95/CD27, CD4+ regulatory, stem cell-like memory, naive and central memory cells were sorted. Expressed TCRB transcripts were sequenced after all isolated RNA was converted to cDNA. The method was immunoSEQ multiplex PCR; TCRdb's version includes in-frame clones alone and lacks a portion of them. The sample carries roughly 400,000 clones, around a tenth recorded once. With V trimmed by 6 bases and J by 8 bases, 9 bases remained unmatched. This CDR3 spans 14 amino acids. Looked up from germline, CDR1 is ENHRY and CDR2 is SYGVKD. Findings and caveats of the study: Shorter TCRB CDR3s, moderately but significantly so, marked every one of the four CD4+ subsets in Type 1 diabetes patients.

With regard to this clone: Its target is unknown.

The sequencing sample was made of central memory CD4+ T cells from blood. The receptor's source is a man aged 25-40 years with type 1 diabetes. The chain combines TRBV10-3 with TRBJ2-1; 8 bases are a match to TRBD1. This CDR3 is CAIRVGQGADEQFF. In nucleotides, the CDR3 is TGTGCCATCAGGGTTGGACAGGGTGCAGATGAGCAGTTCTTC.